The 26 T cell receptor beta chains below come from one sample, sequenced in a study of shared clonotypes between healthy human individuals. Profiling relied on immunoSEQ multiplex PCR, and the TCRdb table lists in-frame clones only, not all of them. This sample yields about 360,000 clones, of which less than 85% are seen a single time; 8.5% to 12% belongs to the top ten. Sequenced sample: memory CD4+ T cells sorted from blood. Subset meaning: CD45RA-negative fraction. The receptor source for this set is a man aged 25-45 years in good health.

This rearrangement joins TRBV19 to TRBJ2-3, with D possibly TRBD2 on 6 matching bases. Germline V gene lookup returns CDR1 LNHDA and CDR2 SQIVND (reference sequence). The CDR3 loop spans 16 amino acids. Deletions cut 3 bases from V and 9 bases from J, with 22 bases between. CDR3 sequence reads: CASSIDGGGPLRTQYF. The CDR3 DNA reads as TGTGCCAGTAGTATCGACGGCGGAGGGCCTCTGAGGACGCAGTATTTT.

The chain recombines TRBV7-2 with TRBJ2-1; D not certain. Trimming left V 3 bases short and J 0 bases short, with 9 bases between. CDR1 is SGHTA, CDR2 FQGNSA, per germline. There are 15 residues in the CDR3. The CDR3 here is CASSLSVSSYNEQFF. In DNA form, the CDR3 reads TGTGCCAGCAGCTTGAGCGTAAGCTCCTACAATGAGCAGTTCTTC.

The chain recombines TRBV7-9 with TRBJ1-3, with D maybe TRBD1 (5 bases). The germline V gene encodes CDR1 SEHNR and CDR2 FQNEAQ (reference sequence). The V and J ends lost 0 bases and 0 bases respectively, with 12 bases between them. This CDR3 has 17 amino acids. The CDR3 loop reads CASSLARQLSSGNTIYF. The CDR3, as DNA: TGTGCCAGCAGCTTAGCGCGACAGCTTAGCTCTGGAAACACCATATATTTT.

This chain connects TRBV18 to TRBJ2-3; D unclear. V was pared by 2 bases and J by 0 bases, with 12 bases between. Germline CDR1 and CDR2: KGHSH and LQKENI. The CDR3 is 16 amino acids. The CDR3 reads CASSPRTAESTDTQYF. CDR3 sequence (DNA): TGTGCCAGCTCACCAAGGACGGCGGAGAGCACAGATACGCAGTATTTT. Filled out from reference TRBV18 and TRBJ2-3, the complete variable domain reads NAGVMQNPRHLVRRRGQEARLRCSPMKGHSHVYWYRQLPEEGLKFMVYLQKENIIDESGMPKERFSAEFPKEGPSILRIQQVVRGDSAAYFCASSPRTAESTDTQYFGPGTRLTVL.

The chain employs TRBV7-9 and TRBJ2-2; a weak D match, TRBD2 (5 bases). This CDR3 is 13 amino acids long. Germline loops: CDR1 SEHNR, CDR2 FQNEAQ (reference sequence). V was cut by 1 base and J by 6 bases, with 6 bases left in between. The DNA of the CDR3 is TGTGCCAGCAGCTTAGTGGGAGCCGGGGAGCTGTTTTTT. Its protein product is CASSLVGAGELFF.

This clone was counted between two and nine times. The CDR3 reads CASSLGGRFNYEQYF. CDR3 DNA sequence: TGTGCCAGCAGCTTAGGCGGCAGATTTAACTACGAGCAGTACTTC. The rearrangement uses TRBV7-6 and TRBJ2-7; the D is unclear. CDR1 and CDR2 (germline): SGHVS, FNYEAQ. There are 15 residues in the CDR3. Between the trimmed V and J ends, which lost 1 base and 3 bases, there was a span of 13 bases.

The CDR3 region has the DNA TGTGCCAGCGGGACTAGCGGGAGGGGCTCTGATACGCAGTATTTT. This gives the protein CASGTSGRGSDTQYF. This chain links TRBV27 with TRBJ2-3; 16 bases map to TRBD2. The CDR3 runs 15 residues. Germline V gives CDR1 MNHEY, CDR2 SMNVEV (reference sequence). V was pared by 8 bases and J by 6 bases, with 5 bases of the junction left unmatched.

This clone has a handful of counts. This chain joins TRBV19 and TRBJ2-1; 9 positions match TRBD2. Trimming took 5 bases from V and 8 from J; bases not matched to a gene: 7. The CDR3 has 14 residues. Germline lookup yields CDR1 LNHDA and CDR2 SQIVND (reference sequence). CDR3 DNA sequence: TGTGCCAGTAGTCTTCAGCGGGAGGAGGATGAGCAGTTCTTC. This translates into CASSLQREEDEQFF.

The chain employs TRBV21-1 and TRBJ1-2; the table names TRBD1, a call not compared with the DNA. TRBV21-1 is recorded as a pseudogene. The CDR3 is 15 residues long. The CDR3 sequence: CASSSDMNSNYGYTF. DNA of the CDR3: TGTGCCAGCAGCAGTGACATGAACTCCAACTATGGCTACACCTTC.

This clone was recorded many times. V gene TRBV5-8 combines with J gene TRBJ2-5; tentative D call: TRBD2 (6 bases). The CDR3 loop spans 15 amino acids. The germline CDR1 and CDR2 sequences are SGHTS and YDEGEE. V shed 1 base and J shed 1 base, with 11 bases lying between them. This chain's CDR3 is CASSLRPSVQETQYF. CDR3 coding DNA: TGTGCCAGCAGCTTGCGTCCTAGCGTCCAAGAGACCCAGTACTTC. The complete variable domain, with remaining parts taken from reference TRBV5-8 and TRBJ2-5, reads EAGVTQSPTHLIKTRGQQATLRCSPISGHTSVYWYQQALGLGLQFLLWYDEGEERNRGNFPPRFSGRQFPNYSSELNVNALELEDSALYLCASSLRPSVQETQYFGPGTRLLVL.

The V call is TRBV19, the J call TRBJ2-3; TRBD1 matches 7 bases. Germline V lookup: CDR1 LNHDA, CDR2 SQIVND (reference sequence). With V trimmed by 3 bases and J by 4 bases, 7 bases remained unmatched. The CDR3 consists of 15 residues. CDR3 bases: TGTGCCAGTAGTATGGACGACAGGGTGGCAGATACGCAGTATTTT. It is translated as CASSMDDRVADTQYF.

The chain combines TRBV10-1 with TRBJ2-7; D may be TRBD2 (5 bases). Germline CDR1 reads WNHNN; CDR2 reads SYGVQD (reference sequence). The CDR3 sequence is 11 residues long. V lost 5 bases to trimming and J lost 6 bases, with 8 bases between them. Written as DNA, the CDR3 is TGCGCCAGCAGTAGCGGAGGCGAGCAGTACTTC. Protein product: CASSSGGEQYF.

This clone was counted a single time. This chain links TRBV7-2 with TRBJ2-2; unclear D gene. Germline assignment: CDR1 SGHTA and CDR2 FQGNSA. Trimming shortened V by 1 base and J by 4 bases, and 4 bases separated the two germline ends. The CDR3 totals 13 residues. The CDR3: CASSLGPTGELFF. For the CDR3, the DNA is TGTGCCAGCAGCTTAGGCCCCACCGGGGAGCTGTTTTTT.

The chain is built from TRBV2 and TRBJ2-5; D not resolved. The CDR3 extends over 15 amino acids. Trimming took off 2 bases at V and 4 bases at J, with 14 bases between the two ends. Looked up from germline, CDR1 is SNHLY and CDR2 is FYNNEI. Here the CDR3 DNA reads TGTGCCAGCAGTGAAAGGACGGATAGGACAGAGACCCAGTACTTC. Protein product: CASSERTDRTETQYF.

The rearrangement uses TRBV7-6 and TRBJ2-2; 9 bases agree with TRBD2. The ends lost 5 bases at V and 6 bases at J; junction bases unmatched: 10. This CDR3 spans 16 amino acids. Germline CDR1 is SGHVS and CDR2 is FNYEAQ. The CDR3 nucleotides read TGTGCCAGCAGCCAAGGAGCGGGAGGCGGGGCCGGGGAGCTGTTTTTT. Translated, it gives CASSQGAGGGAGELFF.

The CDR3 bases are TGTGCCAGCAGCAAACTTAGACAGGGGGAAACAAAAGCCTATGGCTACACCTTC. It yields the protein CASSKLRQGETKAYGYTF. The genes are TRBV11-2 and TRBJ1-2; 9 bases align to TRBD1. The CDR3 contains 18 residues. Germline CDR1 is SGHAT and CDR2 is FQNNGV. V trimming: 5 bases; J trimming: 4 bases; junction bases outside the gene matches: 17.

The chain has TRBV5-1 and TRBJ1-2; a weak D match, TRBD1 (6 bases). Germline-derived CDR1 and CDR2 are SGHRS and YFSETQ. V lost 9 bases and J 2 bases, leaving 17 bases between the germline ends. The length of the CDR3 is 14 residues. The CDR3 spells CATSLQGPNYGYTF. The CDR3 coding sequence is TGCGCCACCTCTTTACAGGGCCCGAACTATGGCTACACCTTC.

About this clone itself: One end of the junction varies from germline; a read error may be responsible. This rearrangement joins TRBV29-1 to TRBJ2-5; 8 bases fit TRBD2. Germline values: CDR1 SQVTM, CDR2 ANQGSEA. This CDR3 spans 12 amino acids. The CDR3 DNA reads TGCAGCGTAGCCAGCGGGAGAGAGGCCCAGTACTTC. Translating it yields CSVASGREAQYF.

With regard to this clone: Within the sample, other DNA sequences also encode this same CDR3. The J gene is TRBJ2-1, the V gene TRBV19, with 10 nucleotides matching TRBD2. The length of the CDR3 is 13 residues. V was clipped by 3 bases and J by 9 bases; unmatched bases: 2. Germline V CDR1 and CDR2: LNHDA, SQIVND (reference sequence). The CDR3 region has the DNA TGTGCCAGTAGTATCCGGACTAGCGGTGAGCAGTTCTTC. Protein product: CASSIRTSGEQFF.

The chain carries TRBV5-1 and TRBJ1-2; D is ambiguous. This CDR3 contains 14 residues. The germline V and J ends were trimmed by 4 bases and 5 bases, with 15 bases remaining between them. CDR1 SGHRS and CDR2 YFSETQ come from the germline V gene. Here the CDR3 DNA reads TGCGCCAGCAGCGCGCTGACGGCCGCATATGGCTACACCTTC. This gives the protein CASSALTAAYGYTF.

The sample holds many counts of this clone. At one boundary the junction diverges from the germline segment, which might be a read error. J is TRBJ1-1 and V is TRBV7-7; D remains ambiguous. The CDR3 consists of 13 residues. CDR1 is SSHAT, CDR2 FNYEAQ, per germline (reference sequence). CDR3 in amino acids: CASSQTVDTEAFF. DNA of the CDR3: TGTGCTAGCAGCCAGACCGTCGACACTGAAGCTTTCTTT.

The chain joins TRBV7-2 to TRBJ2-2; D is uncertain. Trimming cost V 1 base and J 7 bases, with 10 bases left between them. CDR3 length: 14 amino acids. From germline, CDR1 is SGHTA and CDR2 FQGNSA. In nucleotides, the CDR3 is TGTGCCAGCAGCTTAGTTGGCCCGGACGGGGAGCTGTTTTTT. Protein sequence: CASSLVGPDGELFF.

The rearrangement joins TRBV7-2 to TRBJ2-2, with TRBD1 identical over 11 bases. V dropped 2 bases and J dropped 7; count of bases not matched to a gene: 6. The germline gives CDR1 SGHTA, CDR2 FQGNSA. The CDR3 has 16 residues. The CDR3 region is CASSLRTGTGGGELFF. The CDR3, as DNA: TGTGCCAGCAGCTTACGTACCGGGACAGGGGGCGGGGAGCTGTTTTTT.

This rearrangement joins TRBV6-1 to TRBJ2-2; D call uncertain. Trimming stripped 7 bases from V and 2 bases from J, with 8 bases between. Germline assignment: CDR1 MNHNS and CDR2 SASEGT. This CDR3 has 13 amino acids. The CDR3 is CASKDKNTGELFF. CDR3 DNA: TGTGCCAGCAAGGATAAAAACACCGGGGAGCTGTTTTTT.

The rearrangement links TRBV5-1 to TRBJ2-7; a possible D gene is TRBD2 (5 bases). The CDR3 sequence is 16 residues long. The V and J ends lost 0 bases and 3 bases respectively, with 16 bases between them. CDR1 SGHRS and CDR2 YFSETQ come from the germline V gene. DNA for the CDR3: TGCGCCAGCAGCTTGGAGGTGGGAGTGGGTTACTACGAGCAGTACTTC. It codes for CASSLEVGVGYYEQYF.

The chain is built from TRBV29-1 and TRBJ1-5; 7 positions agree with TRBD1. Germline loops: CDR1 SQVTM, CDR2 ANQGSEA. The CDR3 runs 13 residues. V was clipped by 4 bases and J by 3 bases; unmatched bases: 3. Here the CDR3 DNA reads TGCAGCGTTGCTGGACAGGACAATCAGCCCCAGCATTTT. This codes for CSVAGQDNQPQHF.